The present TCR beta chain was sequenced within a study of Ad26.COV2.S vaccination and SARS-CoV-2 variants. The repertoire was sequenced with immunoSEQ multiplex PCR; TCRdb's copy has only in-frame clones and lacks some. The top ten hold over 2.5% of the sample, which has 400,000 to 500,000 clones, nearly 90% seen once. Indicated treatment: over 15 received Ad26.COV2.S at low or high dose, single or two shots; 5 received placebo; per-sample allocation not given. Specimens were obtained on day 63 following the first vaccine or placebo injection. For this clone: The antigen is unknown.

V was pared by 1 base and J by 5 bases, with 8 bases between. The germline gives CDR1 MGHRA, CDR2 YSYEKL. The CDR3 totals 13 residues. Study observations and caveats: Non-spike TCR breadth was similar in vaccine and placebo recipients. Vaccine recipients surpassed placebo recipients in spike-specific TCR breadth. Researchers cautioned that TCR breadth and depth analyses may have underestimated total T cell responses.

This chain uses TRBV4-1 with TRBJ2-5; D not resolved. The material sequenced was peripheral blood, taken in a trial of Ad26.COV2.S vaccine versus placebo. This receptor was obtained from a person between 18 and 65 years old who received the Ad26.COV2.S COVID-19 vaccine or a placebo. CDR3 nucleotide sequence: TGCGCCAGCAGCCAAGTAGGAAGGGAGACCCAGTACTTC. It translates to CASSQVGRETQYF.